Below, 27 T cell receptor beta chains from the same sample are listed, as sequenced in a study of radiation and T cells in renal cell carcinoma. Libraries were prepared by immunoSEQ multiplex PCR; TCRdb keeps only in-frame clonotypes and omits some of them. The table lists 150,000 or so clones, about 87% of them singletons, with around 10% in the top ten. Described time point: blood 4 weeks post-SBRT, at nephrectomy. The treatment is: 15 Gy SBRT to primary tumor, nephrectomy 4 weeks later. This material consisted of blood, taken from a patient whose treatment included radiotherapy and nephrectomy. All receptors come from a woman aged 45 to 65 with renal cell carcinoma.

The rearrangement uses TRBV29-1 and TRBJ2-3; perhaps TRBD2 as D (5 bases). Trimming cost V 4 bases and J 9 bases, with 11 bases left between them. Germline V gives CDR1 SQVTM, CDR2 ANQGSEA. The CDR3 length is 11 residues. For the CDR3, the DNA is TGCAGCGTTGCGGGATCCGGAACGCAGTATTTT. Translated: CSVAGSGTQYF.

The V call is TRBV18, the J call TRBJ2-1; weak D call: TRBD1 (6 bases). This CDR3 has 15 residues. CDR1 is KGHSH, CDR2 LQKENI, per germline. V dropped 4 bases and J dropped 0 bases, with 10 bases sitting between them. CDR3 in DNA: TGTGCCAGCTCACTGCAGGGGAGCTCCTACAATGAGCAGTTCTTC. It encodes CASSLQGSSYNEQFF.

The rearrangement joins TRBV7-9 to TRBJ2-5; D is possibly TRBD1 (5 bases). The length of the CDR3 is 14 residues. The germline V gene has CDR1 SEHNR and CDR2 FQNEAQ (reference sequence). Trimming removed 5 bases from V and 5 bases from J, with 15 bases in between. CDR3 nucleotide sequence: TGTGCCAGCAGCCCAATTTACAGGAGTGAGACCCAGTACTTC. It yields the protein CASSPIYRSETQYF.

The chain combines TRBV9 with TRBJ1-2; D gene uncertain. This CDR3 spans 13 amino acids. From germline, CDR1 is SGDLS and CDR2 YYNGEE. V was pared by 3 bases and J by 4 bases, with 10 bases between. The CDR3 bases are TGTGCCAGCAGCGAAGGGTCTTCCTATGGCTACACCTTC. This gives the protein CASSEGSSYGYTF.

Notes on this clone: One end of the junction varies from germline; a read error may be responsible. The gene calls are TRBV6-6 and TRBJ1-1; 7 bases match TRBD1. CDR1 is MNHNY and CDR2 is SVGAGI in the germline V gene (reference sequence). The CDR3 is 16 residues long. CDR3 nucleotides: TGTGCCGGCAGGGGTAGGGCAGGGGGACTTGACACTGAAGCTTTCTTT. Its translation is CAGRGRAGGLDTEAFF.

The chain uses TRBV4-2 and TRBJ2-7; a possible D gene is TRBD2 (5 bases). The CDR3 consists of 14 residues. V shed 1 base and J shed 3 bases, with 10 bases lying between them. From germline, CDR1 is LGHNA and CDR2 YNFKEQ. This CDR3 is CASSQALRDYEQYF. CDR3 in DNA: TGTGCCAGCAGCCAAGCTCTGAGGGACTACGAGCAGTACTTC.

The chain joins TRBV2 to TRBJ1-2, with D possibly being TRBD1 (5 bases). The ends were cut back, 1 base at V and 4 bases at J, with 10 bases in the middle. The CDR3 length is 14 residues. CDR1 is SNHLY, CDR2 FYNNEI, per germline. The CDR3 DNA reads TGTGCCAGCAGTGAAGTCCAGGGAATCTATGGCTACACCTTC. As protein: CASSEVQGIYGYTF.

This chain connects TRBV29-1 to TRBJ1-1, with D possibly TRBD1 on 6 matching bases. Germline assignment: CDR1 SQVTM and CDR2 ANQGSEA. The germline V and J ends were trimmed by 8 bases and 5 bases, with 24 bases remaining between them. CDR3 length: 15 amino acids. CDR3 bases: TGCAGCTCCTGGGAGGGACAAGTGGTGGGGACTGAAGCTTTCTTT. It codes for CSSWEGQVVGTEAFF. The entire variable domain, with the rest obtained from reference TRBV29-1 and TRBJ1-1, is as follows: SAVISQKPSRDICQRGTSLTIQCQVDSQVTMMFWYRQQPGQSLTLIATANQGSEATYESGFVIDKFPISRPNLTFSTLTVSNMSPEDSSIYLCSSWEGQVVGTEAFFGQGTRLTVV.

The CDR3 region has the DNA TGTGCCAGCAGCTTCGAGACCGGGACTAATAATTCACCCCTCCACTTT. This translates into CASSFETGTNNSPLHF. V and J are TRBV7-8 and TRBJ1-6; D perhaps matches TRBD1 (5 bases). V was shortened by 3 bases and J by 5 bases, with 14 bases between the two germline ends. This CDR3 has 16 residues. CDR1 SGHVS and CDR2 FQNEAQ come from the germline V gene.

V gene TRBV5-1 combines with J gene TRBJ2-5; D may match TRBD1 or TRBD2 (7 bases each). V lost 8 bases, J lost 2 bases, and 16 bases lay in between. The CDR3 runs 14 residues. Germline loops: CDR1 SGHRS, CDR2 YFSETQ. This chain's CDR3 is CASTTGRGQETQYF. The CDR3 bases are TGCGCCAGTACGACAGGGAGGGGACAAGAGACCCAGTACTTC.

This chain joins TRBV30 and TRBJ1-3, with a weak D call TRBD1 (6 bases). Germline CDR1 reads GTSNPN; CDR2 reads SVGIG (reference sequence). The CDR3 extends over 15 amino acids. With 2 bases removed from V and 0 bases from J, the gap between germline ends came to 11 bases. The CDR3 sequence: CAWSTVQGSGNTIYF. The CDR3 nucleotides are TGTGCCTGGAGTACAGTACAGGGCTCTGGAAACACCATATATTTT. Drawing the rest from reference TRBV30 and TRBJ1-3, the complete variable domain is SQTIHQWPATLVQPVGSPLSLECTVEGTSNPNLYWYRQAAGRGLQLLFYSVGIGQISSEVPQNLSASRPQDRQFILSSKKLLLSDSGFYLCAWSTVQGSGNTIYFGEGSWLTVV.

In DNA, the CDR3 is TGTGCCAGCAGTGGTGGGGCGGGGGGCGCCCTCTACAATGAGCAGTTCTTC. It encodes CASSGGAGGALYNEQFF. The chain is built from TRBV6-1 and TRBJ2-1, with TRBD2 matching 8 bases. V lost 4 bases and J lost 3; bases outside the gene matches: 11. The CDR3 loop spans 17 amino acids. CDR1 is MNHNS and CDR2 is SASEGT in the germline V gene.

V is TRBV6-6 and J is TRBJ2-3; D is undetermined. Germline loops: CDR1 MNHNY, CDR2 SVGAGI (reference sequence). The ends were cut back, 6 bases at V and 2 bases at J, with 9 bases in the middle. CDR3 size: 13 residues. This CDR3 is CASRDTATDTQYF. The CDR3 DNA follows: TGTGCCAGCAGAGACACCGCCACAGATACGCAGTATTTT.

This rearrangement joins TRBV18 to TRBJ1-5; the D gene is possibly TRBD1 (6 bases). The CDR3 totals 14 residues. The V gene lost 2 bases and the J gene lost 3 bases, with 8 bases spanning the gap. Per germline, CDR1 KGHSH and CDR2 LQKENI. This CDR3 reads CASSPGGPNQPQHF. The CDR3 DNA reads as TGTGCCAGCTCACCAGGGGGCCCCAATCAGCCCCAGCATTTT.

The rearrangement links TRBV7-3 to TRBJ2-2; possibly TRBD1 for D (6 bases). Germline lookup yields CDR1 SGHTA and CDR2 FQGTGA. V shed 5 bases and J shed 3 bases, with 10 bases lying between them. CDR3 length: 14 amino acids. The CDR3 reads CASSPHRDTGELFF. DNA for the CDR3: TGTGCCAGCAGCCCCCACAGGGACACCGGGGAGCTGTTTTTT.

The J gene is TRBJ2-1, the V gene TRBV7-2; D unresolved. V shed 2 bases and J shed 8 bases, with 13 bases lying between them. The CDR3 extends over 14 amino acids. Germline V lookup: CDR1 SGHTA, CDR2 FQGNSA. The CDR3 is CASSLSSNPHEQFF. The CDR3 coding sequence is TGTGCCAGCAGCTTAAGTTCCAACCCCCATGAGCAGTTCTTC.

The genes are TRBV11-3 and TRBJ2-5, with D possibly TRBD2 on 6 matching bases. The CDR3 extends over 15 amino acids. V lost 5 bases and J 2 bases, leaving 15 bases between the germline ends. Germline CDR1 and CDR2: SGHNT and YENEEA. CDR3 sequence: CASSAHPGAQETQYF. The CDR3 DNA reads TGTGCCAGCAGCGCACACCCGGGAGCACAAGAGACCCAGTACTTC.

CDR3 in amino acids: CASSLGPGIIGGELFF. In DNA form, the CDR3 reads TGTGCCAGCAGCTTGGGGCCAGGTATAATCGGAGGGGAGCTGTTTTTT. This chain links TRBV5-6 with TRBJ2-2, with D unresolved. The CDR3 has 16 amino acids. Per germline, CDR1 SGHDT and CDR2 YYEEEE. Trimming stripped 0 bases from V and 8 bases from J, with 17 bases between.

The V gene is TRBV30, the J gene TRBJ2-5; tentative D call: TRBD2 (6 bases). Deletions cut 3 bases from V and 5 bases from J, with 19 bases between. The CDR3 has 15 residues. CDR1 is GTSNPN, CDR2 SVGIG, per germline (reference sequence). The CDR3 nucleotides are TGTGCCTGGAGGCCCCGGGGGTCCGTAGGGGAGACCCAGTACTTC. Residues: CAWRPRGSVGETQYF.

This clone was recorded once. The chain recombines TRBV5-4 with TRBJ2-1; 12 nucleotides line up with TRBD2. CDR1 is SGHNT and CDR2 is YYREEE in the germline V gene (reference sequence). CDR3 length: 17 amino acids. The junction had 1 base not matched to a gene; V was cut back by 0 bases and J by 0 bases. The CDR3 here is CASSLASGGASYNEQFF. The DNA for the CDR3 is TGTGCCAGCAGCTTGGCTAGCGGGGGGGCCTCCTACAATGAGCAGTTCTTC.

CDR3 protein: CASSGILWTSGADTQYF. The DNA for the CDR3 is TGTGCCAGCAGCGGGATTTTGTGGACATCTGGAGCAGATACGCAGTATTTT. The chain couples TRBV5-5 to TRBJ2-3, with D tentatively TRBD1 (5 bases). Per germline, CDR1 SGHKS and CDR2 YYEKEE (reference sequence). V was clipped by 4 bases and J by 4 bases, with 22 bases between them. The CDR3 runs 17 residues.

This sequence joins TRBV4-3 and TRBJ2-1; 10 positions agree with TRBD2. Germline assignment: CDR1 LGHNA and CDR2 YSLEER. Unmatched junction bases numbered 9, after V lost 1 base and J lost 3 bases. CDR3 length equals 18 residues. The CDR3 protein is CASSQASAGGRIYNEQFF. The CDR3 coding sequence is TGCGCCAGCAGCCAAGCATCAGCGGGGGGGCGTATCTACAATGAGCAGTTCTTC.

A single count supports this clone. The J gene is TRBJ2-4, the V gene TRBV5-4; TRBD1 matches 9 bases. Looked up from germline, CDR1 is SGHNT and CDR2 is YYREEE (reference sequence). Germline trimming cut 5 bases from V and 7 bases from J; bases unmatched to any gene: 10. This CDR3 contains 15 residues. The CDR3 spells CASRPEQGAYNIQYF. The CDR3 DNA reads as TGTGCCAGCAGACCTGAACAGGGGGCTTATAACATTCAGTACTTC.

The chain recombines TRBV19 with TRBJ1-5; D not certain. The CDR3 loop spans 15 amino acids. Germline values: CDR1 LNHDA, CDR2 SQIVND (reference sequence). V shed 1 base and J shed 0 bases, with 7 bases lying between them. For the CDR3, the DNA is TGTGCCAGTAGTATAGGGGGAGGTAGCAATCAGCCCCAGCATTTT. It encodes CASSIGGGSNQPQHF.

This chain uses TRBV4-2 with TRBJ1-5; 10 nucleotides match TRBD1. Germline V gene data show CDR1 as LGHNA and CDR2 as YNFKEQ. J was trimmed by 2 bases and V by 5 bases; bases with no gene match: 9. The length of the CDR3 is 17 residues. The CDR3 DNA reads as TGTGCCAGCAGCTACGACAGGGGGCGCGTAGGCAATCAGCCCCAGCATTTT. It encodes CASSYDRGRVGNQPQHF.

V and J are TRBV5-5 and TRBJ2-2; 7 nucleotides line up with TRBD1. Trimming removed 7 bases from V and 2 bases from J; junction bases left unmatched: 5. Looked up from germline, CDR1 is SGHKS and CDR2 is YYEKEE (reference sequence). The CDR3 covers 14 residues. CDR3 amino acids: CASYRDRNTGELFF. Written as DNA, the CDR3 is TGTGCCAGCTACAGGGACAGAAACACCGGGGAGCTGTTTTTT.

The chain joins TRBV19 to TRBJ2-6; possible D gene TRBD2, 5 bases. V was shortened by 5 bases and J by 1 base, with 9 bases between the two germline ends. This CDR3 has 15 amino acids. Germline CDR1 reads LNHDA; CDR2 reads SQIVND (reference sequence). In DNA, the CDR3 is TGTGCCAGTAGTCCCCCGGGGTCTGGGGCCAACGTCCTGACTTTC. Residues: CASSPPGSGANVLTF. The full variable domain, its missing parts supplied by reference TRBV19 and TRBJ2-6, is DGGITQSPKYLFRKEGQNVTLSCEQNLNHDAMYWYRQDPGQGLRLIYYSQIVNDFQKGDIAEGYSVSREKKESFPLTVTSAQKNPTAFYLCASSPPGSGANVLTFGAGSRLTVL.